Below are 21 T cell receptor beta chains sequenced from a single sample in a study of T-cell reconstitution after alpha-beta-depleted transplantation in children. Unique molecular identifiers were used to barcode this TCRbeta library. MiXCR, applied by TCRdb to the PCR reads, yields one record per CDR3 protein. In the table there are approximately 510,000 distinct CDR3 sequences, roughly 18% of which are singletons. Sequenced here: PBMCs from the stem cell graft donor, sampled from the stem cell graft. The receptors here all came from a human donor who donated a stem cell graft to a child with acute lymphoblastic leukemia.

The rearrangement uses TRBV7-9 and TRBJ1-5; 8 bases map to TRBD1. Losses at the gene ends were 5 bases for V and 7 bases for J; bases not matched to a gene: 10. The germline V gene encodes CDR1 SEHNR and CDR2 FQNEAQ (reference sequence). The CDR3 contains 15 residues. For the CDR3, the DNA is TGTGCCAGCAGCACGGGGCAGGGGGCTCGGCAGCCCCAGCATTTT. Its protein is CASSTGQGARQPQHF.

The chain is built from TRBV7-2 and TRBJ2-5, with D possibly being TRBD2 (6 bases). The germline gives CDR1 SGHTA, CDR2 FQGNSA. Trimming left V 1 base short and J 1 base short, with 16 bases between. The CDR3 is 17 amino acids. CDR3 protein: CASSLVHPGAAQETQYF. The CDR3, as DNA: TGTGCCAGCAGCTTAGTACATCCGGGAGCGGCCCAAGAGACCCAGTACTTC.

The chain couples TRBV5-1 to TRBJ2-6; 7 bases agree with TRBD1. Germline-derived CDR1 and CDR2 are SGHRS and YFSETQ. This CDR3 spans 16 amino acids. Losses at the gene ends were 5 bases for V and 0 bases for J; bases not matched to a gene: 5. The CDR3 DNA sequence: TGCGCCAGCAGTCACAGGGGTACCTCTGGGGCCAACGTCCTGACTTTC. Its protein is CASSHRGTSGANVLTF.

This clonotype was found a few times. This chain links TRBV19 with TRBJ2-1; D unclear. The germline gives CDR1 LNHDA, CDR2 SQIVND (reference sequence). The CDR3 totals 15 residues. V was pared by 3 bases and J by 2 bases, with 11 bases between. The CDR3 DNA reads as TGTGCCAGTAGTATCGACGCGGAACCCTACAATGAGCAGTTCTTC. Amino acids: CASSIDAEPYNEQFF.

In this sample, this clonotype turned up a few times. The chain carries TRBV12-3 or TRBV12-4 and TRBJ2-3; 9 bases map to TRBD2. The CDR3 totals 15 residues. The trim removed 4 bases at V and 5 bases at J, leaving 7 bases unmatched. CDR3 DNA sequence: TGTGCCAGCAGTTCGATAGCGGGAGAGGGAGATACGCAGTATTTT. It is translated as CASSSIAGEGDTQYF.

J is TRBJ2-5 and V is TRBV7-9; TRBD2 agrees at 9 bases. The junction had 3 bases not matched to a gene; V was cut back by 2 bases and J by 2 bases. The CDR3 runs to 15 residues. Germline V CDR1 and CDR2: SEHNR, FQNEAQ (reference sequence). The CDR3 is CASSLNAGGQETQYF. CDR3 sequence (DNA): TGTGCCAGCAGCTTAAACGCGGGAGGGCAAGAGACCCAGTACTTC.

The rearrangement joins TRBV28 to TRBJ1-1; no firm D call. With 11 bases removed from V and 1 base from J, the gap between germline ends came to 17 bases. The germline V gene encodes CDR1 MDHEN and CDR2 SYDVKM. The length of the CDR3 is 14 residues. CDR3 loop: CAAEVRSPNTEAFF. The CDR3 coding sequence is TGTGCCGCAGAAGTAAGGAGCCCGAACACTGAAGCTTTCTTT.

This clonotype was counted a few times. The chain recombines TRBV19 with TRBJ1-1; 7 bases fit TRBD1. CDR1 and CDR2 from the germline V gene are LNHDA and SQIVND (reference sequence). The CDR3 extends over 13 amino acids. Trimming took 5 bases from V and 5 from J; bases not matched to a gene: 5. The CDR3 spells CASSEQGMTEAFF. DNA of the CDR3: TGTGCCAGTAGTGAACAGGGGATGACTGAAGCTTTCTTT.

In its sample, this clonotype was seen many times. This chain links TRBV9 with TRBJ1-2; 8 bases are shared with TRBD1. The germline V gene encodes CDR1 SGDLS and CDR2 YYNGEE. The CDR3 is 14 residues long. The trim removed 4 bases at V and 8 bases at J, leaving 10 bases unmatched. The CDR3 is CASSLGTGPSGYTF. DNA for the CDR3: TGTGCCAGCAGCCTCGGGACAGGCCCCTCAGGCTACACCTTC.

CDR3 in amino acids: CASSPELAGPTDTQYF. The CDR3 nucleotides are TGTGCCAGCAGCCCCGAGCTAGCGGGGCCCACAGATACGCAGTATTTT. The V gene is TRBV12-3 or TRBV12-4, the J gene TRBJ2-3; 9 nucleotides align to TRBD2. Trimming at V came to 6 bases and at J to 2 bases, leaving 9 bases not matched to a gene. The CDR3 length is 16 residues.

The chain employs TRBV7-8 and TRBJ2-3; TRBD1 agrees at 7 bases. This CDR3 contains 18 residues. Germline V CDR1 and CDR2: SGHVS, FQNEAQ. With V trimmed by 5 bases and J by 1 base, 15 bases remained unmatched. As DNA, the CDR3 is TGTGCCAGCAGCCTATTCGCCCCAGGGACAGAGGGCACAGATACGCAGTATTTT. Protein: CASSLFAPGTEGTDTQYF. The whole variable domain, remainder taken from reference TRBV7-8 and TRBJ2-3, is GAGVSQSPRYKVAKRGQDVALRCDPISGHVSLFWYQQALGQGPEFLTYFQNEAQLDKSGLPSDRFFAERPEGSVSTLKIQRTQQEDSAVYLCASSLFAPGTEGTDTQYFGPGTRLTVL.

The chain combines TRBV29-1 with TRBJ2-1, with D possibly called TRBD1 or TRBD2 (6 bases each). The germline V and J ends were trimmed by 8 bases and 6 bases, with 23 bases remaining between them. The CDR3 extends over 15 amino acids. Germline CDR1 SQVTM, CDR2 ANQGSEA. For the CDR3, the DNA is TGCAGCCATGTACGAGGGGGGAGAGGGCTCAATGAGCAGTTCTTC. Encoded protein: CSHVRGGRGLNEQFF.

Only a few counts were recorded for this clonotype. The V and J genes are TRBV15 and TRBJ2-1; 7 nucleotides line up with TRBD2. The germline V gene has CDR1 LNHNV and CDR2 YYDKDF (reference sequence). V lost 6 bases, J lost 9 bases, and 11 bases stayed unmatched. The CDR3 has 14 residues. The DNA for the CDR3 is TGTGCCACCAGGGGAGGGAGGGCACTCCGTGAGCAGTTCTTC. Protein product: CATRGGRALREQFF. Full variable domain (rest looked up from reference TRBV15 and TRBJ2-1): DAMVIQNPRYQVTQFGKPVTLSCSQTLNHNVMYWYQQKSSQAPKLLFHYYDKDFNNEADTPDNFQSRRPNTSFCFLDIRSPGLGDTAMYLCATRGGRALREQFFGPGTRLTVL.

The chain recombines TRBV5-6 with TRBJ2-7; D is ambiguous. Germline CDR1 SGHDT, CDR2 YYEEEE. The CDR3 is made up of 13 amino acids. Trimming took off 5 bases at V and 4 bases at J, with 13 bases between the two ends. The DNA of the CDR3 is TGTGCCAGCAGAGATCCGATCCAATACGAGCAGTACTTC. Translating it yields CASRDPIQYEQYF.

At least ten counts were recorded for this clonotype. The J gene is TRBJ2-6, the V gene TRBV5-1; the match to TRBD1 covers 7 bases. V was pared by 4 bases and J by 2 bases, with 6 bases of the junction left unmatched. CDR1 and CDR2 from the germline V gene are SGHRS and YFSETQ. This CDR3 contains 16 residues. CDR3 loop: CASSVPQGAGANVLTF. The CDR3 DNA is TGCGCCAGCAGCGTGCCGCAGGGGGCTGGGGCCAACGTCCTGACTTTC. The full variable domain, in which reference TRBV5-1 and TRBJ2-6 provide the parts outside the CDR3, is KAGVTQTPRYLIKTRGQQVTLSCSPISGHRSVSWYQQTPGQGLQFLFEYFSETQRNKGNFPGRFSGRQFSNSRSEMNVSTLELGDSALYLCASSVPQGAGANVLTFGAGSRLTVL.

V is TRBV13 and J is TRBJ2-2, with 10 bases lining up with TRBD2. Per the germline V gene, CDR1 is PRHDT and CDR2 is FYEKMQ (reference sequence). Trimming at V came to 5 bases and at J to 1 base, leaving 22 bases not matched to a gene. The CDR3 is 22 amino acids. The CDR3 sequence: CASSVIPGASGRTLLNTGELFF. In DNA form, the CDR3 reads TGTGCCAGCAGCGTGATCCCCGGGGCTAGCGGGAGAACCCTCCTGAACACCGGGGAGCTGTTTTTT.

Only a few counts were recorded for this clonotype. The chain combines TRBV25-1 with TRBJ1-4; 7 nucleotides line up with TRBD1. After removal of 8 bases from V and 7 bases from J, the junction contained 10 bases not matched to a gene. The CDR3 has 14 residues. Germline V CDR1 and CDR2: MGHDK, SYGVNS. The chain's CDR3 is CASSDREGSEKLFF. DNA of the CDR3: TGTGCCAGCTCAGACAGGGAGGGAAGTGAAAAACTGTTTTTT. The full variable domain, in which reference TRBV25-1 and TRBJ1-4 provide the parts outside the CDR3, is EADIYQTPRYLVIGTGKKITLECSQTMGHDKMYWYQQDPGMELHLIHYSYGVNSTEKGDLSSESTVSRIRTEHFPLTLESARPSHTSQYLCASSDREGSEKLFFGSGTQLSVL.

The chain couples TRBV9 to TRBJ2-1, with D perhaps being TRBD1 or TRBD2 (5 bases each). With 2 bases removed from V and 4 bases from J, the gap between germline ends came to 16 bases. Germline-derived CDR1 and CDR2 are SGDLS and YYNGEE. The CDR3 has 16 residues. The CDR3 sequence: CASSVISGRKYNEQFF. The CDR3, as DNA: TGTGCCAGCAGCGTTATTTCGGGACGAAAATACAATGAGCAGTTCTTC. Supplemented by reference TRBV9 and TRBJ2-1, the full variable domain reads DSGVTQTPKHLITATGQRVTLRCSPRSGDLSVYWYQQSLDQGLQFLIQYYNGEERAKGNILERFSAQQFPDLHSELNLSSLELGDSALYFCASSVISGRKYNEQFFGPGTRLTVL.

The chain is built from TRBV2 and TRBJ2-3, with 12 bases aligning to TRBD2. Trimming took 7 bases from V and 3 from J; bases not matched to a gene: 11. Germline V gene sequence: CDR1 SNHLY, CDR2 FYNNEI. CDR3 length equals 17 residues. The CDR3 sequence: CASKERPTSGRTDTQYF. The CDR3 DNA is TGTGCCAGCAAAGAGAGACCGACTAGCGGGAGAACAGATACGCAGTATTTT.

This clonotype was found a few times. The CDR3 DNA is TGCGCCAGCAGCCAGGCACAGGTAGCTAACTATGGCTACACCTTC. Amino acid sequence: CASSQAQVANYGYTF. The chain has TRBV4-1 and TRBJ1-2; a possible D gene is TRBD1 (5 bases). Per germline, CDR1 MGHRA and CDR2 YSYEKL. There are 15 residues in the CDR3. The germline V and J ends were trimmed by 3 bases and 0 bases, with 11 bases remaining between them.

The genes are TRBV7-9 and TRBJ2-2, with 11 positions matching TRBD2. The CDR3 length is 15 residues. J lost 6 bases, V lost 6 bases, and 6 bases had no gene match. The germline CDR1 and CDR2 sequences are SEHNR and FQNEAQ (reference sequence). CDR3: CASSSTSGSPGELFF. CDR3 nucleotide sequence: TGTGCCAGCAGTTCTACTAGCGGGAGTCCCGGGGAGCTGTTTTTT.